This T cell receptor (beta chain) stems from a study of T cell changes during pregnancy in multiple sclerosis (dated by TCRdb to between 2019 and 2020). With regard to the full study: In women with multiple sclerosis, the researchers looked at how the T cell repertoire shifted as pregnancy progressed.

The receptor library was made with the immunoSEQ multiplex PCR assay. TCRdb stores this immuneACCESS table with in-frame sequences only. Part of the clones is absent; in the studies checked, under half of the shortfall reflects unresolved V genes, and no reason is known for the rest. Here the sample has around 67,000 clones; 92% occur a single time. Roughly 2.2% of the sample belongs to the ten largest clones. Regarding this clone: Its antigen specificity is not known. Base qualities are not provided; no much larger clone lies one nucleotide away.

Reading from cysteine to phenylalanine, the CDR3 counts 14 amino acids. The only DNA kept is the CDR3, 42 bases in frame from the first base. From the germline V gene, CDR1 is ENHRY and CDR2 is SYGVKD. From V the trimming removes 5 bases and from J it removes 1 base, while the gene matches leave 5 bases of the junction unaccounted for. This specimen consisted of peripheral blood, obtained in the first trimester of pregnancy. The clonotype was recovered from a female donor with multiple sclerosis, enrolled in a pregnancy study. The chain was built from TRBV10-3 and TRBJ2-7, with 7 bases matching TRBD1. In nucleotides, the sequence is TGTGCCATCAGTCGGACAGGCCCGTCCTACGAGCAGTACTTC. Translated, this is CAISRTGPSYEQYF.